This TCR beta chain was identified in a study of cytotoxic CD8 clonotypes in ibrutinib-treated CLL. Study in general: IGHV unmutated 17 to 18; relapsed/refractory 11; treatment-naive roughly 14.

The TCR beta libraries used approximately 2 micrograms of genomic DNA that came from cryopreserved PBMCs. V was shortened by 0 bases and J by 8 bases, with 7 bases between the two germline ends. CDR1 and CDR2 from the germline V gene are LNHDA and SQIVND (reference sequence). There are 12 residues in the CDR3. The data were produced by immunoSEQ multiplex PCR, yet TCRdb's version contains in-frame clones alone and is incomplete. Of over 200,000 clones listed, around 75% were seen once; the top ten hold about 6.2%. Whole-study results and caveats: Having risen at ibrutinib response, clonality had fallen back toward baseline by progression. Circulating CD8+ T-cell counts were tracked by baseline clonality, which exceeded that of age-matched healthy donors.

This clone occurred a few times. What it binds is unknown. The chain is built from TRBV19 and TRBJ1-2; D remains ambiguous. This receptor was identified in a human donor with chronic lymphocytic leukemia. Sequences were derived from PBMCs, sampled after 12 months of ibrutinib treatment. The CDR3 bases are TGTGCCAGTAGTATAGAAGGTGTCGGCTACACCTTC. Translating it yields CASSIEGVGYTF.